This TCR beta chain emerged from a study of patients and donors after allogeneic stem cell transplantation. TCRdb re-called the RT-PCR reads through MiXCR, storing one row per CDR3 protein. The data contain tens of thousands of distinct CDR3 sequences, around 46% of them singletons. V was shortened by 11 bases and J by 0 bases, with 14 bases between the two germline ends. CDR3 length: 14 amino acids. Germline lookup yields CDR1 MDHEN and CDR2 SYDVKM. The sequencing sample was made of blood, either unsorted or a sorted T cell fraction (not recorded which). The V call is TRBV28, the J call TRBJ1-5; D uncertain. This clonotype originated in a human donor who was either an allogeneic HSCT recipient or a stem cell or donor lymphocyte infusion donor (not recorded which). It is not recorded whose cells these are; they may come from a transplant donor. CDR3 nucleotide sequence: TGTGCCGGATCAGGTATCGATAGCAATCAGCCCCAGCATTTT. Amino acids: CAGSGIDSNQPQHF.